This TCR beta chain came from a study of Graves' ophthalmopathy and Graves' hyperthyroidism. This clonotype was picked up many times. What it recognizes is unknown. Amplified material comprised TCR beta CDR3 regions derived from RNA transcripts. Scientists carried out first-round RT-PCR using HTBI primers and then a second-round multiplex PCR. TCRdb reprocessed the multiplex PCR reads via MiXCR and lists one record per CDR3 protein. Among 360,000 or so distinct CDR3 sequences listed, approximately 20% were seen once. Study-level findings and limits: Most expanded clonotypes from thyroid (those above 0.001 frequency) were also found in blood.

The V gene lost 4 bases and the J gene lost 4 bases, with 11 bases spanning the gap. This CDR3 has 14 amino acids. Germline assignment: CDR1 SQVTM and CDR2 ANQGSEA. Sequenced input: peripheral blood. The chain carries TRBV29-1 and TRBJ2-6, with D possibly called TRBD1 or TRBD2 (5 bases each). This TCR came from a woman between 18 and 30 years old with Graves' ophthalmopathy. In nucleotides, the CDR3 is TGCAGCGTTGGTCCCGGGGCCGGGGCCAACGTCCTGACTTTC. Translated, it gives CSVGPGAGANVLTF.